This T cell receptor beta chain is from a study of blood T cells in healthy people across ages. The sample holds one count of this clonotype. Its antigen is not known. Study-level findings and limits: Long-lived donors had more naive CD4+ cells and higher diversity than aged donors. The CMV status of each donor remained undetermined, and this could have confounded shifts in expanded clonotypes.

V lost 6 bases to trimming and J lost 11 bases; unmatched junction nucleotides: 17. CDR1 MNHEY and CDR2 SMNVEV come from the germline V gene (reference sequence). The CDR3 consists of 16 residues. Combining a sample-barcoded 5' primer with a J-beta primer mix, a second PCR ran for about 7 to 11 cycles. TCRdb re-called the 5' RACE reads through MiXCR, storing one row per CDR3 protein. The sample has about 680,000 distinct CDR3 sequences, roughly 49% seen once. The genes are TRBV27 and TRBJ2-5; 11 nucleotides agree with TRBD1. Sequenced: blood. This clonotype was obtained from a woman in her sixties in good health. This CDR3 reads CASRPTGQGAYNEQYF. The CDR3 nucleotides are TGTGCCAGCAGACCCACAGGACAGGGGGCCTACAATGAGCAGTACTTC.